This T cell receptor (beta chain) emerged from a study of blood T cells in healthy people across ages. The use of a sample-barcoded 5' primer and a J-beta primer mix characterized a second PCR of roughly 7 to 11 cycles. TCRdb reanalysed the 5' RACE reads using MiXCR and keeps one entry per CDR3 protein. The table has fewer than 2,000,000 distinct CDR3 sequences, around 36% seen once. From germline, CDR1 is SGHTA and CDR2 FQGTGA. Trimming removed 5 bases from V and 3 bases from J, with 10 bases in between. CDR3 length equals 14 residues. Donor samples were obtained from healthy Caucasian individuals from Russia, aged 6 to 90.

The sequence was collected from a woman under 40 in good health. Specimen: blood. This chain joins TRBV7-3 and TRBJ2-2, with D perhaps TRBD1 or TRBD2 (5 bases each). The CDR3 sequence is CASSPTADTGELFF. CDR3 coding DNA: TGTGCCAGCAGCCCGACAGCGGACACCGGGGAGCTGTTTTTT. Using reference TRBV7-3 and TRBJ2-2 for the parts outside the CDR3, the full variable domain is GAGVSQTPSNKVTEKGKYVELRCDPISGHTALYWYRQSLGQGPEFLIYFQGTGAADDSGLPNDRFFAVRPEGSVSTLKIQRTERGDSAVYLCASSPTADTGELFFGEGSRLTVL.